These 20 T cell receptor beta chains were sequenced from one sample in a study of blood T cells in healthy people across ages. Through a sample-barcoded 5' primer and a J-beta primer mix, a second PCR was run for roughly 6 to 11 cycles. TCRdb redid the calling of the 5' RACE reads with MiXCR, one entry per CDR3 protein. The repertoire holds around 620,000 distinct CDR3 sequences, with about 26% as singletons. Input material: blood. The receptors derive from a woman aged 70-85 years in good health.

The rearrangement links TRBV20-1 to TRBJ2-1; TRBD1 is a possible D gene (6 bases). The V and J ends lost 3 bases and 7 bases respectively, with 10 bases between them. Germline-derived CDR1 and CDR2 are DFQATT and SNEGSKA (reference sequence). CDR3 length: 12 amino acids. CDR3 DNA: TGCAGTGCTAGTAACAGGGTGAATGAGCAGTTCTTC. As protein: CSASNRVNEQFF.

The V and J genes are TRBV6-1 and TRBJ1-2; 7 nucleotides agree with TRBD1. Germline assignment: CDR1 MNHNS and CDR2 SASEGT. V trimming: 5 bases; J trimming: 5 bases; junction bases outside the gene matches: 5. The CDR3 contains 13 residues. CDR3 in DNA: TGTGCCAGCAGTACAGGGGAAGCTTATGGCTACACCTTC. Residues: CASSTGEAYGYTF.

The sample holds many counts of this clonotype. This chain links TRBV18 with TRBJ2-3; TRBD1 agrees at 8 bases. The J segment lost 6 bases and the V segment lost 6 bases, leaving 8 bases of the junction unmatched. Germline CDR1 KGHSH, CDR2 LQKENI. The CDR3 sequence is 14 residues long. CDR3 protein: CASSPGGSTDTQYF. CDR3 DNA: TGTGCCAGCTCTCCAGGGGGCTCGACGGATACGCAGTATTTT.

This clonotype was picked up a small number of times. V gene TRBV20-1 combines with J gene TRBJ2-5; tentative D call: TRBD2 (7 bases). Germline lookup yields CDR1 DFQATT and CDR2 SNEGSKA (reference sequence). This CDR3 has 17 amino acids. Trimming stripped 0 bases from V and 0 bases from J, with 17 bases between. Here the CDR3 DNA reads TGCAGTGCTAGAGATAACCGGGCGGGGGCAAACCAAGAGACCCAGTACTTC. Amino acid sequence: CSARDNRAGANQETQYF.

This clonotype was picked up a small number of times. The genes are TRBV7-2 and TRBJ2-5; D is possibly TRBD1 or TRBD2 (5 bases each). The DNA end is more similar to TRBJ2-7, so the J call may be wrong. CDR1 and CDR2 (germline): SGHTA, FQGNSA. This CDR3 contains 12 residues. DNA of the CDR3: TGTGCCAGCAGCCTTCCAGGGACCGAGCAGTACTTC. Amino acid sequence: CASSLPGTEQYF.

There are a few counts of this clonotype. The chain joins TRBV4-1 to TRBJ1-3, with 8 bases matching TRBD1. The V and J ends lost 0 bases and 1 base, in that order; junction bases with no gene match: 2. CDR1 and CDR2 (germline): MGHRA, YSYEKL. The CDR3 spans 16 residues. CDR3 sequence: CASSQEWTGSGNTIYF. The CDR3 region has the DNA TGCGCCAGCAGCCAAGAGTGGACAGGGTCTGGAAACACCATATATTTT.

The CDR3 sequence is CASSSPGTSGDRRSYNEQFF. CDR3 coding DNA: TGTGCCAGCAGCTCACCCGGGACTAGCGGGGACAGGAGGTCCTACAATGAGCAGTTCTTC. The V gene is TRBV11-2, the J gene TRBJ2-1; 13 nucleotides align to TRBD2. V gave up 4 bases and J gave up 1 base; unmatched junction bases: 13. This CDR3 is built from 20 residues. Germline V gene sequence: CDR1 SGHAT, CDR2 FQNNGV. Full variable domain (outside the CDR3, taken from reference TRBV11-2 and TRBJ2-1): EAGVAQSPRYKIIEKRQSVAFWCNPISGHATLYWYQQILGQGPKLLIQFQNNGVVDDSQLPKDRFSAERLKGVDSTLKIQPAKLEDSAVYLCASSSPGTSGDRRSYNEQFFGPGTRLTVL.

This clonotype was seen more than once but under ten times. DNA for the CDR3: TGTGCCAGCAGCGTAAGCCCAAGAGAGACCCAGTACTTC. Translating it yields CASSVSPRETQYF. The genes are TRBV9 and TRBJ2-5; no clear D gene. The CDR3 totals 13 residues. V lost 1 base and J 4 bases, leaving 8 bases between the germline ends. CDR1 SGDLS and CDR2 YYNGEE come from the germline V gene.

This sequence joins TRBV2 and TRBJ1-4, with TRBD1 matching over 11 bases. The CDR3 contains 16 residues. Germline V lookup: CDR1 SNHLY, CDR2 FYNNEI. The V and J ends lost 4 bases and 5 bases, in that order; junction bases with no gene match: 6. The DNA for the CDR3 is TGTGCCAGCAGTGTCGGACAGGGGGCAGGGAATGAAAAACTGTTTTTT. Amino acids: CASSVGQGAGNEKLFF.

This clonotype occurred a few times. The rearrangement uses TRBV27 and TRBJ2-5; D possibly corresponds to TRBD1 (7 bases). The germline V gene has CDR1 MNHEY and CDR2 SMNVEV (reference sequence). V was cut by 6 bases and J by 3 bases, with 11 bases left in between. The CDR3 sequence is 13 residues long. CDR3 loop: CASRLRGEETQYF. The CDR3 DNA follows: TGTGCCAGCAGGCTCAGGGGGGAAGAGACCCAGTACTTC.

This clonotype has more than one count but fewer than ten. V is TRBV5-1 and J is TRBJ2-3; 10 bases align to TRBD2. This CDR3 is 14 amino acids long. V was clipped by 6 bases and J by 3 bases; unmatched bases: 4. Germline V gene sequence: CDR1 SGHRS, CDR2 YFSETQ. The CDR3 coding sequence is TGCGCCAGCAAAGCGGGGGGGCTGACAGATACGCAGTATTTT. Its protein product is CASKAGGLTDTQYF.

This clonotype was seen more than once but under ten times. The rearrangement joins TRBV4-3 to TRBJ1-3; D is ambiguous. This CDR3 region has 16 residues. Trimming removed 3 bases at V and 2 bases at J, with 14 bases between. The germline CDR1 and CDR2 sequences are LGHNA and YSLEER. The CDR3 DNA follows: TGCGCCAGCAGCCACCGGCACGAGGGTGCTGGAAACACCATATATTTT. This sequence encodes CASSHRHEGAGNTIYF.

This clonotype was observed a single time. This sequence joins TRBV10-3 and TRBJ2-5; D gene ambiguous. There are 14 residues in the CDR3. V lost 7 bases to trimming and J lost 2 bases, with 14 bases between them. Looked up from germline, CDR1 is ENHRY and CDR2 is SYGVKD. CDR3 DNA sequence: TGTGCCATCAATGGGGTAAACACACAAGAGACCCAGTACTTC. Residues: CAINGVNTQETQYF.

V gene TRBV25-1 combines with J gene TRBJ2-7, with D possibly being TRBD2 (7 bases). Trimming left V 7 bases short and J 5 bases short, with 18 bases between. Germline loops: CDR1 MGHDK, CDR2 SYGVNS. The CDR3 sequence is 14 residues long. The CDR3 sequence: CASIRGGGGNEQYF. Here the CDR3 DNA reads TGTGCCAGCATACGTGGGGGGGGCGGGAACGAGCAGTACTTC.

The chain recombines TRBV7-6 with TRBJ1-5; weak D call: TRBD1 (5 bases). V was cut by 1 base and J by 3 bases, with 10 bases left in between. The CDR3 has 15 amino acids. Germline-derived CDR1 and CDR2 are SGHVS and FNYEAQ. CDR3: CASSLVSGVNQPQHF. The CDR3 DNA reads TGTGCCAGCAGCTTAGTTTCGGGGGTCAATCAGCCCCAGCATTTT.

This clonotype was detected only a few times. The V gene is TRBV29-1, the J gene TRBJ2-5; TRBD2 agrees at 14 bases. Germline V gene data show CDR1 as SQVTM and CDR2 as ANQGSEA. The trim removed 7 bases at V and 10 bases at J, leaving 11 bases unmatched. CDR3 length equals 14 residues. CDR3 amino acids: CSGGLAGGPVGQYF. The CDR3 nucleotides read TGCAGCGGCGGACTAGCGGGGGGCCCCGTCGGCCAGTACTTC.

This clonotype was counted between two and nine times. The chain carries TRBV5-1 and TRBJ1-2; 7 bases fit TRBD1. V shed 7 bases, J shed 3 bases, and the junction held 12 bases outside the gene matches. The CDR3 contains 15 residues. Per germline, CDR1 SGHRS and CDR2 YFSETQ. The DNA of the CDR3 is TGCGCCAGCCGACCGCTACCGGGGACAGACTATGGCTACACCTTC. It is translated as CASRPLPGTDYGYTF.

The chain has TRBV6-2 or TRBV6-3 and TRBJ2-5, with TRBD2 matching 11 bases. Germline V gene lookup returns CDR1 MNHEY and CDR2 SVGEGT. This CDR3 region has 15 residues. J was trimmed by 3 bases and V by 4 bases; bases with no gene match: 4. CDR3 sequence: CASSFLLAGEETQYF. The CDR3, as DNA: TGTGCCAGCAGTTTCCTACTAGCGGGAGAAGAGACCCAGTACTTC.

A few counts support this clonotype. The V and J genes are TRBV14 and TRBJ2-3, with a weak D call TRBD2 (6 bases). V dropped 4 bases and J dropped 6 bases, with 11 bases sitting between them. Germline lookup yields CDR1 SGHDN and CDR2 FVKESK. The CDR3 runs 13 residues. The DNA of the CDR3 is TGTGCCAGCAGCCTCACTAGCAGTGATACGCAGTATTTT. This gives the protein CASSLTSSDTQYF.

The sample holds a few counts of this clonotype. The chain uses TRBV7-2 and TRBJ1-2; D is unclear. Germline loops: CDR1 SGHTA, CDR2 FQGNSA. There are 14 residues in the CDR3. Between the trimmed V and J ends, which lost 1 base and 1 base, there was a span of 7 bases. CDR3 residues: CASSLGPLNYGYTF. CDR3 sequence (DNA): TGTGCCAGCAGCTTAGGGCCGCTTAACTATGGCTACACCTTC.